This TCR beta chain was identified in a study of cytomegalovirus exposure and HLA in healthy donors. The wider study: Researchers previously reported finding 117 million unique TCR beta sequences from about 200 million T cells.

With 60 Vbeta and 13 Jbeta primers, the PCR was carried out. Sequenced by immunoSEQ multiplex PCR; TCRdb stores in-frame clones only, minus some. The sample lists 190,000 or so clones, 80% to 85% seen once, with over 1.5% in the top ten. Germline trimming cut 4 bases from V and 3 bases from J; bases unmatched to any gene: 7. The length of the CDR3 is 16 residues. CDR1 and CDR2 (germline): SGHDN, FVKESK. With respect to this clone: Antigen unknown.

Points from the study as a whole: In vitro data verified a few CMV-associated chains as specific for CMV antigens. Previously analyzed data showed that most TCR beta V segments were productive at a frequency of about 87% or about 30%.

The chain links TRBV14 to TRBJ2-3; 10 nucleotides line up with TRBD2. The receptor comes from a man aged 45-65 years in good health and CMV-seronegative. Sequencing used PBMCs. CDR3 region: CASSRISGGMTDTQYF. CDR3 DNA sequence: TGTGCCAGCAGCCGTATTAGCGGGGGGATGACAGATACGCAGTATTTT. Full variable domain (missing parts from reference TRBV14 and TRBJ2-3): EAGVTQFPSHSVIEKGQTVTLRCDPISGHDNLYWYRRVMGKEIKFLLHFVKESKQDESGMPNNRFLAERTGGTYSTLKVQPAELEDSGVYFCASSRISGGMTDTQYFGPGTRLTVL.